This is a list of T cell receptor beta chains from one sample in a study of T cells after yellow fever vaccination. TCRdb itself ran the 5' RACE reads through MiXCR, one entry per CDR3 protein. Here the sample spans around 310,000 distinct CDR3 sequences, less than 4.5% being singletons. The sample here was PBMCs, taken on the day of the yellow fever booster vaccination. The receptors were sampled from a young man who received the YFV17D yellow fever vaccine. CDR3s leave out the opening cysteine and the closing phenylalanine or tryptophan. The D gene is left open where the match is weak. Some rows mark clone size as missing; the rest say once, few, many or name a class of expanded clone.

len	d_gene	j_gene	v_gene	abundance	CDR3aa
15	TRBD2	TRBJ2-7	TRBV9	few	ASSVDERGYMDYEQY
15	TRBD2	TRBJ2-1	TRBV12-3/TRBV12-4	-	ASSWRTSGGANNEQF
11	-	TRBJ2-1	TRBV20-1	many	SAMGLAINEQF
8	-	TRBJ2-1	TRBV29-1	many	QGGDNEQF
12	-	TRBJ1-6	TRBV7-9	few	ASTLGGENSPLH
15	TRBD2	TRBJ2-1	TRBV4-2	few	ASSQDKAGVSYNEQF
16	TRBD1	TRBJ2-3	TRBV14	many	ASSQVGLRDRGADTQY
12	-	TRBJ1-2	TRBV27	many	ASSLSMGNYGYT
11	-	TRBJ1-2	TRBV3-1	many	ASSLNGNYGYT
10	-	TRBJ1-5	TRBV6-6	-	ASSYALGPQH
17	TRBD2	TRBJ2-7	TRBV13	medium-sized	ASSPKTSSGGARSYEQY